This TCR beta chain was sequenced for a study of cytotoxic CD8 clonotypes in ibrutinib-treated CLL. Looking at the study overall: Partial responders roughly 25, complete 2; 12 progressed and approximately 15 stayed in remission by median 68 months.

Sequencing was performed with immunoSEQ multiplex PCR; in TCRdb, only in-frame clones are kept and a portion is missing. The profile shows fewer than 85,000 clones, around 75% of them singletons. The CDR3 runs to 15 residues. Germline V gene sequence: CDR1 SGHVS, CDR2 FQNEAQ. Study-wide results and limits: With treatment, public clonotypes, which were uncommon, either contracted or remained stable. Baseline clonality was higher than in age-matched healthy donors and moved in step with circulating CD8+ T-cell counts.

Concerning this clone itself: Antigen specificity is unknown. Mismatch with germline at one junction end may stem from a read error.

The chain joins TRBV7-8 to TRBJ2-1; 7 bases line up with TRBD2. The TCR sequence derives from a human donor with chronic lymphocytic leukemia. This material consisted of PBMCs, taken after 12 months of ibrutinib treatment. The CDR3 region is CASTLGGLVGSAQFF. The CDR3 bases are TGTGCCAGCACCTTAGGTGGACTAGTTGGATCCGCGCAGTTCTTC.